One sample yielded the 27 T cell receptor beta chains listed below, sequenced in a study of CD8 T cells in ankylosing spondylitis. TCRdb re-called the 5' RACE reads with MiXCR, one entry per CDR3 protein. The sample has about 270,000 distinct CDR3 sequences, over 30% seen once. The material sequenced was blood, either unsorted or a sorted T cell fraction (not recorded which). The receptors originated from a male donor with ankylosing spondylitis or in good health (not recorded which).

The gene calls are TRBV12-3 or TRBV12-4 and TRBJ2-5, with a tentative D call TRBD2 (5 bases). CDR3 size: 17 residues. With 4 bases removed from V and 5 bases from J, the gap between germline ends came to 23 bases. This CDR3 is CASSSELEVGRGETQYF. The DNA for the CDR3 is TGTGCCAGCAGTTCGGAACTAGAAGTCGGCCGTGGGGAGACCCAGTACTTC.

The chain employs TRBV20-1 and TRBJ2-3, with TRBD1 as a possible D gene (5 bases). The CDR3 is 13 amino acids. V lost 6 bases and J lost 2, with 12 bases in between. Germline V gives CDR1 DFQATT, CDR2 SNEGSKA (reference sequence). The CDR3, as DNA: TGCAGTGCACAGGAGCCGGTCACAGATACGCAGTATTTT. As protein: CSAQEPVTDTQYF.

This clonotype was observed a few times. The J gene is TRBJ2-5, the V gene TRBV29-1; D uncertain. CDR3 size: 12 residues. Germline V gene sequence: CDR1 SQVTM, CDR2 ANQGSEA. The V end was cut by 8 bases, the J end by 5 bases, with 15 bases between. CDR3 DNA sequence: TGCAGCTTCACCGGAACTGTCGAGACCCAGTACTTC. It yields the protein CSFTGTVETQYF.

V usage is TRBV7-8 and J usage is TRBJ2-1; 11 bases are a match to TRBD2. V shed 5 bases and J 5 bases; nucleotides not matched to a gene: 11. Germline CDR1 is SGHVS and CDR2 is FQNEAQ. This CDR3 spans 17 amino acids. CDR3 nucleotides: TGTGCCAGCAGCGCGTCAAGACTAGCGGGGCGGCACAATGAGCAGTTCTTC. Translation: CASSASRLAGRHNEQFF. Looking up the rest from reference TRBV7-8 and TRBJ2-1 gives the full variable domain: GAGVSQSPRYKVAKRGQDVALRCDPISGHVSLFWYQQALGQGPEFLTYFQNEAQLDKSGLPSDRFFAERPEGSVSTLKIQRTQQEDSAVYLCASSASRLAGRHNEQFFGPGTRLTVL.

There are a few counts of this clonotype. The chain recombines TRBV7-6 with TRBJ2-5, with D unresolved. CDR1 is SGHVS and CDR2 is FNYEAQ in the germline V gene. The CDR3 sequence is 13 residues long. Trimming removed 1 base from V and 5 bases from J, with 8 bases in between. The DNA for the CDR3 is TGTGCCAGCAGCTTAGGGGTCGCGGAGACCCAGTACTTC. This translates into CASSLGVAETQYF.

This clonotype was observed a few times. The CDR3 nucleotides read TGTGCCAGCAGCTTGGCGACCGTGAATGAGCAGTTCTTC. Residues: CASSLATVNEQFF. The chain uses TRBV5-5 and TRBJ2-1; no clear D gene. The CDR3 runs 13 residues. Germline values: CDR1 SGHKS, CDR2 YYEKEE (reference sequence). Trimming shortened V by 0 bases and J by 7 bases, and 8 bases separated the two germline ends.

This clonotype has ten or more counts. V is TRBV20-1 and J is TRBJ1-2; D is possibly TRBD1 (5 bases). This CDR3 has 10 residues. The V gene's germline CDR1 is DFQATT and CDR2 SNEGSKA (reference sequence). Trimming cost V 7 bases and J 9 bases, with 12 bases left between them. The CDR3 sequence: CSVRGVSYTF. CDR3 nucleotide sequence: TGCAGTGTGCGGGGGGTGAGCTACACCTTC.

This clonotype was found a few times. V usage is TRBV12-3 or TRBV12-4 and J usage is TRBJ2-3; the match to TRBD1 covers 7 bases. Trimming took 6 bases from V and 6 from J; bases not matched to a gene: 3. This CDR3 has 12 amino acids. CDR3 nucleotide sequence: TGTGCCAGCAGCCGGGACAGCGATACGCAGTATTTT. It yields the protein CASSRDSDTQYF.

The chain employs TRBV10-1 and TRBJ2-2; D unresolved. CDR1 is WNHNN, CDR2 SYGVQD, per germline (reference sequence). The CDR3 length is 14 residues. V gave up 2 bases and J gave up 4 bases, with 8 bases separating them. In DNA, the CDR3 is TGCGCCAGCAGTGAGAGGGTCGGCACCGGGGAGCTGTTTTTT. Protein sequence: CASSERVGTGELFF.

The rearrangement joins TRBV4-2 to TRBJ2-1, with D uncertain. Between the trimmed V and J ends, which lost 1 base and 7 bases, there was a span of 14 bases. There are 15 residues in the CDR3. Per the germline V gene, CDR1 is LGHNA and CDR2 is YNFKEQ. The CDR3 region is CASSQAIESWNEQFF. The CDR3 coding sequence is TGTGCCAGCAGCCAAGCCATCGAAAGCTGGAATGAGCAGTTCTTC.

The CDR3 spells CASSLGASGGVYEQYF. The CDR3 coding sequence is TGCGCCAGCAGCTTGGGGGCTAGCGGGGGAGTCTACGAGCAGTACTTC. The V and J genes are TRBV5-1 and TRBJ2-7; TRBD2 matches at 10 bases. After removal of 0 bases from V and 3 bases from J, the junction contained 6 bases not matched to a gene. The CDR3 has 16 amino acids. The germline gives CDR1 SGHRS, CDR2 YFSETQ.

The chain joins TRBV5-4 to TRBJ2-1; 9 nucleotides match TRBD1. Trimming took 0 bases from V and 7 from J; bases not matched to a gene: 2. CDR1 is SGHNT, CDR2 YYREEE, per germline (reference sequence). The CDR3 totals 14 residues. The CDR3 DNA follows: TGTGCCAGCAGCTTGGGGGACAGGGTTAATGAGCAGTTCTTC. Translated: CASSLGDRVNEQFF.

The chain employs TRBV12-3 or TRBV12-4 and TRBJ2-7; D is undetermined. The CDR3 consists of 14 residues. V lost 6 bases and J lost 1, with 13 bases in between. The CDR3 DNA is TGTGCCAGCAGATACTCGGCCTCATCCTACGAGCAGTACTTC. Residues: CASRYSASSYEQYF.

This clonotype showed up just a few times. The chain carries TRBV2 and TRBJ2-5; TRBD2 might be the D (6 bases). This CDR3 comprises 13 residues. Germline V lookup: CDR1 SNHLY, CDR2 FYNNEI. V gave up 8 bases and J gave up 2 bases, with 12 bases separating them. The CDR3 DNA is TGTGCCAGCCAAGAGACTAGACAAGAGACCCAGTACTTC. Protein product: CASQETRQETQYF.

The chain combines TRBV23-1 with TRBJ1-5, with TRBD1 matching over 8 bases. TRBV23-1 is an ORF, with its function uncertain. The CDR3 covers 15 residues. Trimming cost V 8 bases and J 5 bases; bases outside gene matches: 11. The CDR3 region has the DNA TGCGCCAGCCTAACCGGGCAGGGGGCTTATCAGCCCCAGCATTTT. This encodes CASLTGQGAYQPQHF.

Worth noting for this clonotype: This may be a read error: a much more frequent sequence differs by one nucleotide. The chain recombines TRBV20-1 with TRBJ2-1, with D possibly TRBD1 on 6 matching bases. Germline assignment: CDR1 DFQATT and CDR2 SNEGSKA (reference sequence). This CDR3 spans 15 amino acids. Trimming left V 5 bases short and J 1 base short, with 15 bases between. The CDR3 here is CSAGTRGPSYNEQFF. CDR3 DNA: TGCAGTGCTGGTACCAGGGGCCCTTCCTACAATGAGCAGTTCTTC.

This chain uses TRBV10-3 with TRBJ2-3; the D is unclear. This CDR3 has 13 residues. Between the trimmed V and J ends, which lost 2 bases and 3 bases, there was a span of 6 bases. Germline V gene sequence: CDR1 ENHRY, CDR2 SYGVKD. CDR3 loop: CAISEGKTDTQYF. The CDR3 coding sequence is TGTGCCATCAGTGAGGGGAAAACAGATACGCAGTATTTT.

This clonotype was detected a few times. As DNA, the CDR3 is TGCGCCACCCAAAACCCGGGACAAAGATATGGCTACACCTTC. It yields the protein CATQNPGQRYGYTF. The J gene is TRBJ1-2, the V gene TRBV10-2, with TRBD1 as a possible D gene (6 bases). V lost 10 bases and J 5 bases, leaving 20 bases between the germline ends. Per germline, CDR1 WSHSY and CDR2 SAAADI. The CDR3 totals 14 residues.

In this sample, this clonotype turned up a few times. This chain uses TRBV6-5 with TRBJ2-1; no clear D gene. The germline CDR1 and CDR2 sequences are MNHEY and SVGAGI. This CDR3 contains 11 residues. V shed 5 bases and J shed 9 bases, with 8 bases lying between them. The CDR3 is CASSDWTEQFF. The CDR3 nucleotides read TGTGCCAGCAGTGATTGGACTGAGCAGTTCTTC.

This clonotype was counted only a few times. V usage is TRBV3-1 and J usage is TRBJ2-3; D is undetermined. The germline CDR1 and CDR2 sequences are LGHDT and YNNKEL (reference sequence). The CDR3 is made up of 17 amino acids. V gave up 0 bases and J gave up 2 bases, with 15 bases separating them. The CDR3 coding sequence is TGTGCCAGCAGCCAAGAGTCCCACATAAGGTACACAGATACGCAGTATTTT. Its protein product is CASSQESHIRYTDTQYF.

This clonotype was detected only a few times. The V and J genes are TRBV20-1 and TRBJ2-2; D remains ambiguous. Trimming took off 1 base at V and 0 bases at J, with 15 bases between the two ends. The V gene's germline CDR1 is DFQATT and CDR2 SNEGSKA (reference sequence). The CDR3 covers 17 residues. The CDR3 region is CSARVPLGYPNTGELFF. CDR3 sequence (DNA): TGCAGTGCTAGAGTCCCTCTGGGCTACCCGAACACCGGGGAGCTGTTTTTT.

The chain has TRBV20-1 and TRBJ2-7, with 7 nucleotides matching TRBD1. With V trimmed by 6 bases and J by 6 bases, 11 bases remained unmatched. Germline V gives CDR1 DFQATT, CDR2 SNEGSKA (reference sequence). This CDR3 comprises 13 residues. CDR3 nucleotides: TGCAGTGCAGGGGGCTCCAAGGCTGGCGAGCAGTACTTC. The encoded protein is CSAGGSKAGEQYF.

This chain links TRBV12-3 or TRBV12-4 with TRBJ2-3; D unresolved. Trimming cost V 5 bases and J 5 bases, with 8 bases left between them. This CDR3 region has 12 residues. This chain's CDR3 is CASSANRDTQYF. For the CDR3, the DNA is TGTGCCAGCAGTGCAAACAGAGATACGCAGTATTTT.

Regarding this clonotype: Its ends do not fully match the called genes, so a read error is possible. The CDR3 protein is CASSLSGNTEASF. For the CDR3, the DNA is TGTGCCAGCAGCTTATCAGGGAACACTGAAGCTTCCTTT. The V call is TRBV7-2, the J call TRBJ1-1, with a tentative D call TRBD1 (5 bases). Germline V gene sequence: CDR1 SGHTA, CDR2 FQGNSA. The CDR3 totals 13 residues.

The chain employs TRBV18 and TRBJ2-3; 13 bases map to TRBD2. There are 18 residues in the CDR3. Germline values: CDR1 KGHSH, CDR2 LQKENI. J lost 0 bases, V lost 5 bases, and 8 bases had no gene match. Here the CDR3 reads CASSTGLAGTVSTDTQYF. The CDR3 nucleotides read TGTGCCAGCTCAACGGGACTAGCGGGAACCGTTAGCACAGATACGCAGTATTTT.

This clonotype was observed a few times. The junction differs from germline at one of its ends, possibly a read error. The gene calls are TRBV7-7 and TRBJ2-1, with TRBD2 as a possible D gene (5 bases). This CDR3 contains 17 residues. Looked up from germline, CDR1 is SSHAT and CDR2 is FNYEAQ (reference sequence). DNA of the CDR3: TGTGCTAGCAGCTTACTCCTTGGGCCGAGGGACTACAATGAGCAGTTCTTC. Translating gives CASSLLLGPRDYNEQFF.

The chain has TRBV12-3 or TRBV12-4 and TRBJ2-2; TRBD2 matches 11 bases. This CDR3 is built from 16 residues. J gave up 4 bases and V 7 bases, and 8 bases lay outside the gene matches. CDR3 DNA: TGTGCCAGCACCGATCTAGCGGGGGGCAGCACCGGGGAGCTGTTTTTT. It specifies CASTDLAGGSTGELFF.